This T cell receptor beta chain emerged from a study of cytomegalovirus exposure and HLA in healthy donors. The study, taken as a whole, reports: The study listed roughly 160 cytomegalovirus-associated TCR beta chains. Most TCR beta V segments were productive about 87% or about 30% of the time in an earlier analysis. Sequencing had likely introduced a cluster of highly shared sequence variants as an artifact.

13 Jbeta primers and 60 Vbeta primers were used for the PCR. Source study methods: Unique TCR beta chains totaled approximately 83 million in a later count, with roughly 11 million of them shared. The protocol was immunoSEQ multiplex PCR, while the TCRdb copy is restricted to in-frame clones and leaves out a portion. The V and J calls and the clone size are those of that table, but D and trimming were determined from the DNA. The table has approximately 120,000 clones, 77% seen once. V gave up 0 bases and J gave up 7 bases; unmatched junction bases: 5. The CDR3 runs 15 residues. CDR1 and CDR2 (germline): SGDLS, YYNGEE. To note about this clone: Its antigen is not known.

The V gene is TRBV9, the J gene TRBJ2-2; 8 bases map to TRBD1. The source is a woman in her forties in good health and CMV-seropositive. Sequenced input: PBMCs. CDR3 DNA: TGTGCCAGCAGCGTAGGCCAGGGGGCGATCGGGGAGCTGTTTTTT. The encoded protein is CASSVGQGAIGELFF.